The entry that follows covers one T cell receptor (beta chain) sequence. Its antigen is unidentified. This sequence may be a read error, since a much larger clone differs from it by one base. Sequencing libraries of naive CD8 cells derived from around 20,000 to 990,000 sorted cells with 10%, 30% or 50% RNA. The authors built bulk TCR libraries by previously described methods with listed TCR primers. TCRdb ran MiXCR on the PCR reads and lists one entry per CDR3 protein. The table shows about half a million distinct CDR3 sequences, with around 23% occurring only once. The entry originates in a study of molecular identifiers for immune sequencing clone quantification. The study's findings and limits: Clones that exceeded 20 RNA copies held over 98% of effector molecules, yet under 1% in naive cells. Spiked TCR RNA from one Jurkat cell reportedly showed up when mixed among around 1 million naive cells.

Material: naive CD8+ T cells from blood, with Jurkat cell RNA spiked in. Documented subset: FACS-sorted CD8+CD4-CCR7+CD45RA+ naive T cells. This receptor was taken from a human donor in good health. Some libraries in this study had Jurkat cell RNA spiked in.

The CDR3, as DNA: TGTCCCAGCAGCTTGCCGGACCAAGGGTTCCCAGATACGCAGTATTTT. Its protein product is CPSSLPDQGFPDTQYF. The chain joins TRBV7-9 to TRBJ2-3; D not resolved. CDR3 length: 16 amino acids. CDR1 is SEHNR, CDR2 FQNEAQ, per germline (reference sequence).